This is a list of T cell receptor beta chains from one sample in a study of cytomegalovirus exposure and HLA in healthy donors. Here immunoSEQ multiplex PCR was the method, and the copy in TCRdb shows in-frame clones only, minus some. Found here are over 130,000 clones, about four fifths of them singletons; the top ten hold around 6.3%. Sequenced: PBMCs. The receptors were sampled from a man aged 50 to 60 in good health and CMV-seropositive. CDR3s include the opening cysteine and the closing phenylalanine or tryptophan. The D gene is left open where the match is weak. Expanded clones are given a class, and other clones once, few, many or no size at all.

clone_size,j_call,d_call,v_call,cdr3_nt,cdr3_aa
NA,TRBJ2-6,TRBD1,TRBV9,TGTGCCAGCAGCGTCGCAGGGACAGGGGAATTAATTTCTGGGGCCAACGTCCTGACTTTC,CASSVAGTGELISGANVLTF
NA,TRBJ2-1,TRBD2,TRBV7-9,TGTTCCAGCAGCTTAGCCGCACTAGCGGGAGGGCCTAATGAGCAGTTCTTC,CSSSLAALAGGPNEQFF
few,TRBJ2-1,TRBD1,TRBV9,TGTGCCAGCAGCGCCCTAATTCAGGGGGCCCGGGACCATGAGCAGTTCTTC,CASSALIQGARDHEQFF
few,TRBJ2-2,NA,TRBV5-1,TGCGCCAGCAGCTTGGGTGGGCACACCGGGGAGCTGTTTTTT,CASSLGGHTGELFF
NA,TRBJ2-5,TRBD1,TRBV6-6,TGTGCCAGCAGTTCCCGCGACAGGGTCCAAGAGACCCAGTACTTC,CASSSRDRVQETQYF
NA,TRBJ1-5,NA,TRBV28,TGTGCCAGCAGTTTAGGGGGAGGCGGTCAGCCCCAGCATTTT,CASSLGGGGQPQHF
NA,TRBJ2-7,TRBD1,TRBV5-1,TGCGCCAGCAGCTTGGGGGGACCATTACAGGGGGCCGAGCAGTACTTC,CASSLGGPLQGAEQYF
once,TRBJ1-1,NA,TRBV6-1,TGTGCCAGCAACAGGGTCTGGAACACTGAAGCTTTCTTT,CASNRVWNTEAFF
NA,TRBJ2-7,TRBD2,TRBV27,TGTGCCAGCAGCTCGCCTAGCGGATCCTACGAGCAGTACTTC,CASSSPSGSYEQYF
NA,TRBJ1-3,NA,TRBV5-1,TGCGCCAGCAGCTCCGACTACGCTGGAAACACCATATATTTT,CASSSDYAGNTIYF
NA,TRBJ2-3,NA,TRBV7-9,TGTGCCAGCAGCCCACGGTCTAATACGCAGTATTTT,CASSPRSNTQYF
NA,TRBJ2-1,TRBD2,TRBV6-1,TGTGCCAGCGTCGCGGGAGGGCCTGGTGAGCAGTTCTTC,CASVAGGPGEQFF
NA,TRBJ2-5,NA,TRBV7-8,TGTGCCAGCAGCTTGAGGTTTGAAGAGACCCAGTACTTC,CASSLRFEETQYF
NA,TRBJ1-1,NA,TRBV7-9,TGTTCCAGCAGCGCCATTAACAGGGCGAACACTGAAGCTTTCTTT,CSSSAINRANTEAFF
NA,TRBJ2-7,NA,TRBV2,TGTGCCAGCAGTGCGGGGGTGGGGGTCGAGCAGTACTTC,CASSAGVGVEQYF
NA,TRBJ2-6,TRBD2,TRBV19,TGTGCCAGTAGTACCCTGCCGGGGGGAGCCGGGACTGGAGCCAACGTCCTGACTTTC,CASSTLPGGAGTGANVLTF
once,TRBJ2-3,NA,TRBV5-6,TGTGCCAGCAGCCCAGCGGAGTGGTGGTCAGATACGCAGTATTTT,CASSPAEWWSDTQYF
NA,TRBJ2-6,NA,TRBV2,TGTGCCAGCAGTGGGCAGGGGACAGGGGCCAACGTCCTGACTTTC,CASSGQGTGANVLTF
NA,TRBJ1-4,TRBD1,TRBV5-1,TGCGCCAGCAGCCCCACCGGGACAGGGGATGAAAAACTGTTTTTT,CASSPTGTGDEKLFF
NA,TRBJ2-5,NA,TRBV30,TGTGCTGCTAGCAGATTCCAAGAGGCCCAGTACTTC,CAASRFQEAQYF
NA,TRBJ1-4,NA,TRBV28,TGTGCCAGCAGGGTCGGGGGGAGTGGTGAAAAACTGTTTTTT,CASRVGGSGEKLFF
NA,TRBJ2-7,NA,TRBV2,TGTGCCAGCAGGTATCAGATATCAACTAAGACGGACTTC,CASRYQISTKTDF
NA,TRBJ2-3,NA,TRBV7-9,TGTGCCAGCAGCTCGGACAAGACTAGCACAGATACGCAGTATTTT,CASSSDKTSTDTQYF
NA,TRBJ1-2,TRBD1,TRBV6-1,TGTGCCAGCAGTGAAAGGACAGGATCCTATGGCTACACCTTC,CASSERTGSYGYTF
NA,TRBJ2-7,TRBD1,TRBV28,TGTGCCAGCACCCGGGGACAGGTGCCCTACGAGCAGTACTTC,CASTRGQVPYEQYF
NA,TRBJ2-7,TRBD1,TRBV6-1,TGTGCCAGCAGTGAAACGACAGGGAGCCTCTACGAGCAGTACTTC,CASSETTGSLYEQYF
few,TRBJ2-2,TRBD1,TRBV7-8,TGTGCCAGCAGCTTAGCAGGGGGCAAGGACACCGGGGAGCTGTTTTTT,CASSLAGGKDTGELFF
NA,TRBJ1-2,NA,TRBV9,TGTGCCAGCAGCCCCCTAGGGGCCTCTAACTATGGCTACACCTTC,CASSPLGASNYGYTF
few,TRBJ1-1,TRBD1,TRBV10-2,TGCGCCAGCAGTGAGTCGCGGGCAGGGGGCGGCACTGAAGCTTTCTTT,CASSESRAGGGTEAFF
NA,TRBJ1-1,NA,TRBV19,TGTGCCAGTAGTGGCCGGGGAGAGAACACTGAAGCTTTCTTT,CASSGRGENTEAFF
NA,TRBJ2-7,TRBD2,TRBV5-1,TGCGCCAGCAGCGTCGGGACTAGCGGGAGTGAGCAGTACTTC,CASSVGTSGSEQYF
few,TRBJ1-4,NA,TRBV10-2,TGCGCCAGCAGGAGTTCCAATGAAAAACTGTTTTTT,CASRSSNEKLFF
NA,TRBJ2-7,NA,TRBV7-8,TGTGCCAGCAGCTTAGCGTCAGGGGACGAGCAGTACTTC,CASSLASGDEQYF
few,TRBJ1-6,NA,TRBV6-6,TGTGCCAGCAGTTTACAGGGAACAGGTTCACCCCTCCACTTT,CASSLQGTGSPLHF
NA,TRBJ2-2,NA,TRBV11-2,TGTGCCAGCAGCTCAGTAAGACTAGCGAACACCGGGGAGCTGTTTTTT,CASSSVRLANTGELFF
few,TRBJ2-3,NA,TRBV30,TGTGCCTGGAGTTCCGGGACAACCACAGATACGCAGTATTTT,CAWSSGTTTDTQYF
few,TRBJ1-1,NA,TRBV2,TGTGCCAGCAGTGAGCGGGGGCCGAACACTGAAGCTTTCTTT,CASSERGPNTEAFF
NA,TRBJ2-1,TRBD2,TRBV10-3,TGTGCCATCAGTGAGTCGACGGCTAGCGGGGATAACAATGAGCAGTTCTTC,CAISESTASGDNNEQFF
NA,TRBJ2-7,NA,TRBV7-9,TGTGCCAGCAGCACAGGACAGTTCTACGAGCAGTACTTC,CASSTGQFYEQYF
NA,TRBJ2-5,NA,TRBV9,TGTGCCAGCAGCGTAGCAGCTCAGGTAGAGACCCAGTACTTC,CASSVAAQVETQYF
few,TRBJ2-7,TRBD2,TRBV28,TGTGCCAGCAGTTTATGGGGACTAGCGGCAACCTCCTACGAGCAGTACTTC,CASSLWGLAATSYEQYF
NA,TRBJ2-3,TRBD1,TRBV6-5,TGTGCCAGCAGTCCCCAGGGGGAGTTTACAGATACGCAGTATTTT,CASSPQGEFTDTQYF
NA,TRBJ2-1,TRBD2,TRBV30,TGTGCCTGGCGCCAACCGGGACTAGCTCGCGATGAGCAGTTCTTC,CAWRQPGLARDEQFF
NA,TRBJ2-2,TRBD2,TRBV15,TGTGCCACCAGCGTCCAGCGGGAGGGCACCGGGGAGCTGTTTTTT,CATSVQREGTGELFF
NA,TRBJ2-7,NA,TRBV5-4,TGTGCCAGCAGCCTGGACCCGGCGGGCTACGAGCAGTACTTC,CASSLDPAGYEQYF
few,TRBJ1-2,NA,TRBV12-5,TGTGCTAGTGGTTTCTTCGGGAACTATGGCTACACCTTC,CASGFFGNYGYTF
NA,TRBJ2-1,NA,TRBV6-1,TGTGCCAGCCTAGGCCGGCCGGGATATGAGCAGTTCTTC,CASLGRPGYEQFF